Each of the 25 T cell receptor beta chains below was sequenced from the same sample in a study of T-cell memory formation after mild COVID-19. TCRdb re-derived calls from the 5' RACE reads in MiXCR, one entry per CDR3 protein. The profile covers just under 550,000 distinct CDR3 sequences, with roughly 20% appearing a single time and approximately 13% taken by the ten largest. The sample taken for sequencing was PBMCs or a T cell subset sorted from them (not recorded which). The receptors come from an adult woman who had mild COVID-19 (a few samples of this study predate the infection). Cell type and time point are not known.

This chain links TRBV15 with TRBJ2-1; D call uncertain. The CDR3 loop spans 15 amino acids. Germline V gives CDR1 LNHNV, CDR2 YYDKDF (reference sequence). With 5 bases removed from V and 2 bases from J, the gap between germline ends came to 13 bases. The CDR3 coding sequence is TGTGCCACCAGCTCCCTCTTTGGGCCCTACAATGAGCAGTTCTTC. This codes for CATSSLFGPYNEQFF.

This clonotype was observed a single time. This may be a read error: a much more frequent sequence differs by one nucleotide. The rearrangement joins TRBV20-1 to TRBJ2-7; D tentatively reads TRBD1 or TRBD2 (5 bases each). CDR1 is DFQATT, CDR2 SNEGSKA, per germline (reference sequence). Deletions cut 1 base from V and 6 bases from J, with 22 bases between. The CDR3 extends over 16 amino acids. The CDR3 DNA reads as TGCAGTGCTAGAGCCGCGAGGGGAATCGAAACCTCCGAGCAGTACTTC. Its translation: CSARAARGIETSEQYF.

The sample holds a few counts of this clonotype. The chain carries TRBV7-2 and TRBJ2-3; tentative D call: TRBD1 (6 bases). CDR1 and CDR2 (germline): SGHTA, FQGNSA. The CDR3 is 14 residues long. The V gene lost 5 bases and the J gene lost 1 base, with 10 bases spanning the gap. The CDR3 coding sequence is TGTGCCAGCAGCATGTACAGGGGCACAGATACGCAGTATTTT. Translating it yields CASSMYRGTDTQYF.

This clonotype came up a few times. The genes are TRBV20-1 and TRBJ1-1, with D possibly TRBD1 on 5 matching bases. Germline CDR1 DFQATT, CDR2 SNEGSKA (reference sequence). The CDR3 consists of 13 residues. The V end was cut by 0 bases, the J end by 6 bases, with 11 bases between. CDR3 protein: CSAREGRVAEAFF. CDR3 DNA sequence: TGCAGTGCTAGAGAGGGCAGGGTTGCTGAAGCTTTCTTT.

The CDR3 loop is CASRVTGIYNEQFF. The CDR3 nucleotides read TGCGCCAGCAGGGTGACAGGGATCTACAATGAGCAGTTCTTC. The chain has TRBV5-1 and TRBJ2-1; 7 bases line up with TRBD1. This CDR3 is built from 14 residues. In germline, CDR1 is SGHRS, CDR2 YFSETQ. J lost 3 bases, V lost 5 bases, and 5 bases had no gene match.

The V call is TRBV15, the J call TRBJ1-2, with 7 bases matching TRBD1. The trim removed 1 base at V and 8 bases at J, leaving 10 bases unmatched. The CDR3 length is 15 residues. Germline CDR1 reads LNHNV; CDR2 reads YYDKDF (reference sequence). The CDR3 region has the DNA TGTGCCACCAGCAGAGGCGGACAGGTGCTCCTGGGCTACACCTTC. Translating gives CATSRGGQVLLGYTF.

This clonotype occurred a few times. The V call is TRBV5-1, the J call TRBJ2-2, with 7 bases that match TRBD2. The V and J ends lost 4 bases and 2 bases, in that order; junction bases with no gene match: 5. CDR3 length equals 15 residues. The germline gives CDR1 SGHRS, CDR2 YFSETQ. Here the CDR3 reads CASSQPGGNTGELFF. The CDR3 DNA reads TGCGCCAGCAGCCAACCGGGAGGCAACACCGGGGAGCTGTTTTTT.

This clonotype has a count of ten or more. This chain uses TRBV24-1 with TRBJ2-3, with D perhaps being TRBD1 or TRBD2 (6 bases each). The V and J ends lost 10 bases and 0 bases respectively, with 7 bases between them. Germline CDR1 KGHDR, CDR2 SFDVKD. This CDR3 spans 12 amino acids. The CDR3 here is CATGGSTDTQYF. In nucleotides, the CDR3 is TGTGCCACAGGGGGGAGCACAGATACGCAGTATTTT.

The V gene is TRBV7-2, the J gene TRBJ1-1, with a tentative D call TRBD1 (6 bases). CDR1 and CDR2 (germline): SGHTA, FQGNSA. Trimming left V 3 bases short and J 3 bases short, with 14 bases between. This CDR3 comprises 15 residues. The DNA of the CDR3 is TGTGCCAGCAGCTTTCACCCACAGGGATACACTGAAGCTTTCTTT. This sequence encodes CASSFHPQGYTEAFF.

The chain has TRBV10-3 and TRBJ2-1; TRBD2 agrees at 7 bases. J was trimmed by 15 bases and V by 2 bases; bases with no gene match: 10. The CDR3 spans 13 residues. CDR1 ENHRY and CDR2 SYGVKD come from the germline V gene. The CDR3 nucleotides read TGTGCCATCAGTGAGCCGGGACTATTGGTTGGGTTCTTC. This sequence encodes CAISEPGLLVGFF.

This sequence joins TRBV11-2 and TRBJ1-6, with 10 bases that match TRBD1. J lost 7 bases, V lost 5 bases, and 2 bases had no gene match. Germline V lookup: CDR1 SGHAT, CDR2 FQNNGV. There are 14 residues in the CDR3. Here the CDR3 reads CASSPDRGNSPLHF. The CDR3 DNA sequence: TGTGCCAGCAGCCCGGACAGGGGGAATTCACCCCTCCACTTT. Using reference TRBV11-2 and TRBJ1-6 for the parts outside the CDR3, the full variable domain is EAGVAQSPRYKIIEKRQSVAFWCNPISGHATLYWYQQILGQGPKLLIQFQNNGVVDDSQLPKDRFSAERLKGVDSTLKIQPAKLEDSAVYLCASSPDRGNSPLHFGNGTRLTVT.

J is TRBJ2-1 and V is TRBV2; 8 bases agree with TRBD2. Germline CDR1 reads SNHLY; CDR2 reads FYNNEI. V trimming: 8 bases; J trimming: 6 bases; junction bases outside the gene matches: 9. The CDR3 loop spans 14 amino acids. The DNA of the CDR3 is TGTGCCAGCTTGGACGGCGGGGGGCGCAATGAGCAGTTCTTC. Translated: CASLDGGGRNEQFF.

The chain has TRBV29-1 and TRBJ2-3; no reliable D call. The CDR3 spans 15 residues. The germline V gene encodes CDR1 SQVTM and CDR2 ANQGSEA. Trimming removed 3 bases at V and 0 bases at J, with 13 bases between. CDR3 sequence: CSVDFAFPSTDTQYF. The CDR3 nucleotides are TGCAGCGTTGATTTTGCATTTCCTAGCACAGATACGCAGTATTTT.

The CDR3 loop reads CASSLLPTAMNTEAFF. The CDR3, as DNA: TGCGCCAGCAGCCTACTACCGACAGCCATGAACACTGAAGCTTTCTTT. This chain links TRBV4-1 with TRBJ1-1; D may be TRBD1 (5 bases). CDR3 length: 16 amino acids. Trimming left V 4 bases short and J 0 bases short, with 15 bases between. Germline V gene data show CDR1 as MGHRA and CDR2 as YSYEKL.

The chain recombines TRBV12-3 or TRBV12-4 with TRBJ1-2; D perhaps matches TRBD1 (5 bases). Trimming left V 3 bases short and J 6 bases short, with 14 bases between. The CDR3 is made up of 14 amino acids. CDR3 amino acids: CASSFQRGTNGYTF. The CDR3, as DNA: TGTGCCAGCAGTTTCCAGAGGGGAACTAATGGCTACACCTTC.

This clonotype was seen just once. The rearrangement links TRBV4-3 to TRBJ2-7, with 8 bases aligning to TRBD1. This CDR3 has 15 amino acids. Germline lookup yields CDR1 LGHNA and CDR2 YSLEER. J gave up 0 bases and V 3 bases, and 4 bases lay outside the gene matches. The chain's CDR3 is CASSQMDRASYEQYF. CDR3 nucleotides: TGCGCCAGCAGCCAGATGGACAGGGCCTCCTACGAGCAGTACTTC.

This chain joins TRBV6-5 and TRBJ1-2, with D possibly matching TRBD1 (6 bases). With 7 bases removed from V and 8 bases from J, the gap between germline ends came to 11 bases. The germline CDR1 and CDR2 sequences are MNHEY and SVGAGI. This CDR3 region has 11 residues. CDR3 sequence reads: CASTSRGGYTF. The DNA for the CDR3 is TGTGCCAGCACCAGCAGGGGAGGCTACACCTTC.

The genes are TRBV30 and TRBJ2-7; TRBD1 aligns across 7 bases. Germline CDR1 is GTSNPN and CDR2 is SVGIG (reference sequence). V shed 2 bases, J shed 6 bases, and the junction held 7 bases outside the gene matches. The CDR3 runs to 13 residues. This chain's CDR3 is CAWSRAGGREQYF. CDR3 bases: TGTGCCTGGAGTCGGGCAGGGGGTCGCGAGCAGTACTTC.

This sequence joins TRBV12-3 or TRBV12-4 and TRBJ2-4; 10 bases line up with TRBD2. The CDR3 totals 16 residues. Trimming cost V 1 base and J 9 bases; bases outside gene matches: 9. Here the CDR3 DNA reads TGTGCCAGCAGTTTAGTAGCGGGGGGCCTATCTGGCATTCAGTACTTC. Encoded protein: CASSLVAGGLSGIQYF.

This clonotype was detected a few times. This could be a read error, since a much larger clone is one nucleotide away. The CDR3 is CASSWGQATDTQYF. The CDR3 nucleotides are TGTGCCAGCAGTTGGGGACAGGCCACAGATACGCAGTATTTT. The chain carries TRBV6-2 or TRBV6-3 and TRBJ2-3; the match to TRBD1 covers 8 bases. The CDR3 loop spans 14 amino acids. The trim removed 4 bases at V and 2 bases at J, leaving 2 bases unmatched. In germline, CDR1 is MNHEY, CDR2 SVGEGT.

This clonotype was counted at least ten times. The CDR3 nucleotides read TGTGCCAGCAGCCAAATTAGCGGGGGGACAGAGCAGTTCTTC. It specifies CASSQISGGTEQFF. The rearrangement joins TRBV3-1 to TRBJ2-1, with 10 bases fitting TRBD2. The CDR3 totals 14 residues. Looked up from germline, CDR1 is LGHDT and CDR2 is YNNKEL (reference sequence). With 2 bases clipped from V and 10 bases from J, the junction kept 5 bases outside the gene matches.

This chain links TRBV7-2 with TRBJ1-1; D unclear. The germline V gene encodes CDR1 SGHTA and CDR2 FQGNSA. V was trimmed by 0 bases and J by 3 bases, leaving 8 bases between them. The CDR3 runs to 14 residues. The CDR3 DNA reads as TGTGCCAGCAGCTTAGCAAGGAGGGACACTGAAGCTTTCTTT. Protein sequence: CASSLARRDTEAFF.

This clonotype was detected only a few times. CDR3: CASSQELAGKETQYF. Here the CDR3 DNA reads TGTGCCAGCAGCCAAGAACTAGCGGGGAAAGAGACCCAGTACTTC. This chain connects TRBV4-2 to TRBJ2-5; 10 bases are a match to TRBD2. V shed 0 bases and J 3 bases; nucleotides not matched to a gene: 1. The CDR3 has 15 amino acids. Germline CDR1 LGHNA, CDR2 YNFKEQ.

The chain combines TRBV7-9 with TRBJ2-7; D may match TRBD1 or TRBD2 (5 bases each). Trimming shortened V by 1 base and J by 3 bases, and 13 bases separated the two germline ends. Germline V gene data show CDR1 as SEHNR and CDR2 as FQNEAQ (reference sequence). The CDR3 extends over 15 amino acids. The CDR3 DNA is TGTGCCAGCAGCTTAGTACCCGGGACCAACTACGAGCAGTACTTC. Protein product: CASSLVPGTNYEQYF.

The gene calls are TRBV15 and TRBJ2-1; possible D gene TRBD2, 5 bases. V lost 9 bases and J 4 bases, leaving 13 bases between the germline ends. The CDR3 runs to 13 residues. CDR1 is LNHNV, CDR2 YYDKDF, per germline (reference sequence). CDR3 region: CATRRFQYNEQFF. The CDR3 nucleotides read TGTGCCACTAGGAGGTTCCAGTACAATGAGCAGTTCTTC. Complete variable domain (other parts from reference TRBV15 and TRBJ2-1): DAMVIQNPRYQVTQFGKPVTLSCSQTLNHNVMYWYQQKSSQAPKLLFHYYDKDFNNEADTPDNFQSRRPNTSFCFLDIRSPGLGDTAMYLCATRRFQYNEQFFGPGTRLTVL.